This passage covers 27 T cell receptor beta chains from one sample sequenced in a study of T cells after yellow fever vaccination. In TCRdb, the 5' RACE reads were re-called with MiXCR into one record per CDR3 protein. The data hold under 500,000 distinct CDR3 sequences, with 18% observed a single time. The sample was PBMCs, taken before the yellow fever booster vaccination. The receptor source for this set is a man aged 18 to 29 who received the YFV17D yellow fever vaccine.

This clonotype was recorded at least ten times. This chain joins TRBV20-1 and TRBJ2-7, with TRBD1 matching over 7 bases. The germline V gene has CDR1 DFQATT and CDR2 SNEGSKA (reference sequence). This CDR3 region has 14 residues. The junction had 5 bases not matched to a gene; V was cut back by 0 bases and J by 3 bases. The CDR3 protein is CSARDRDSLYEQYF. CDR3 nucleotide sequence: TGCAGTGCTAGAGATCGGGACAGCCTCTACGAGCAGTACTTC.

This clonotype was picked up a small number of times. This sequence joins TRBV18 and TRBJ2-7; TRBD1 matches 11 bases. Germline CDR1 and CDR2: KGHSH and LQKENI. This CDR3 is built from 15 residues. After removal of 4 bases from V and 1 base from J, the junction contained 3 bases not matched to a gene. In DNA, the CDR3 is TGTGCCAGCTCACAGGGACAGGGGGGTTCCTACGAGCAGTACTTC. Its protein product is CASSQGQGGSYEQYF.

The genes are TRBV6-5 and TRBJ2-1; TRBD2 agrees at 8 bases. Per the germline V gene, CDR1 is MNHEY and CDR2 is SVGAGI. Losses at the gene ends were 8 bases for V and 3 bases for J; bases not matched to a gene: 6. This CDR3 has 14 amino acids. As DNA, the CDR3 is TGTGCCAGCGGGGCCGGGACTAGCTACAATGAGCAGTTCTTC. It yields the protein CASGAGTSYNEQFF.

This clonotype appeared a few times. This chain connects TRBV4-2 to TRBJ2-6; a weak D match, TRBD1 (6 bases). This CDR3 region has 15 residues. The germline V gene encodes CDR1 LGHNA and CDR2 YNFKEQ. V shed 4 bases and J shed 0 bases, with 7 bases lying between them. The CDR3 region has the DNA TGTGCCAGCAGCCGACAGGCCTCTGGGGCCAACGTCCTGACTTTC. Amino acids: CASSRQASGANVLTF.

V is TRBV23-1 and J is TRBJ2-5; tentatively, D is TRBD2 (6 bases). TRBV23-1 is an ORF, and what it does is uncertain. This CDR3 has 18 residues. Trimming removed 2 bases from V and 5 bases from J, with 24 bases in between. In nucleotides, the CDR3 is TGCGCCAGCAGTCAACCGACACCCGTGACTAGGCGGCAGGAGACCCAGTACTTC. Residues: CASSQPTPVTRRQETQYF.

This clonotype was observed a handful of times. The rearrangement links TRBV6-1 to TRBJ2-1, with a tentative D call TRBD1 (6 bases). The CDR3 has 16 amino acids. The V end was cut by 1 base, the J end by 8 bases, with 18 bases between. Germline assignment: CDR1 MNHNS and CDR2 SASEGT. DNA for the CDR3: TGTGCCAGCAGTGAAGATATTGGGGGCGTGGGGGATGAGCAGTTCTTC. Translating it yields CASSEDIGGVGDEQFF.

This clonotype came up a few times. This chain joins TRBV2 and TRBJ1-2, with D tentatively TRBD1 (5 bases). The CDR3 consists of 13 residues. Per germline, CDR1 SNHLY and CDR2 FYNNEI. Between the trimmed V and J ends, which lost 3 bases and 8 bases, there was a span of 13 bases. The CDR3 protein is CASSDQGQKGYTF. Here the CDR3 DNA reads TGTGCCAGCAGTGACCAGGGCCAGAAAGGCTACACCTTC.

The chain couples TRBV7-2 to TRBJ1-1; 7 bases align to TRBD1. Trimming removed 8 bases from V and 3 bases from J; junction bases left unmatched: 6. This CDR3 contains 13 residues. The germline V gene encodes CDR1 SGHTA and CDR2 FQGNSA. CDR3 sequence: CASGRQGDTEAFF. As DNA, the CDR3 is TGTGCCAGCGGGAGACAGGGCGACACTGAAGCTTTCTTT.

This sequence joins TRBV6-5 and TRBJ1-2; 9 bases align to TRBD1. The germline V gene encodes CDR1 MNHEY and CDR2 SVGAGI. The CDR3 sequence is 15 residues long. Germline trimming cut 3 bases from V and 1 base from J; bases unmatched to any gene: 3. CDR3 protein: CASSYGDRVNYGYTF. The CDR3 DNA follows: TGTGCCAGCAGTTATGGGGACAGGGTTAACTATGGCTACACCTTC.

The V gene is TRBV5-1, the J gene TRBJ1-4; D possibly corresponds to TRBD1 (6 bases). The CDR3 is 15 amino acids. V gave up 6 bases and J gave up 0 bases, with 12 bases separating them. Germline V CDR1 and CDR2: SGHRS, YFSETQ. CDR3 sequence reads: CASKGQTSTNEKLFF. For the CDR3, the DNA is TGCGCCAGCAAAGGACAGACCTCAACTAATGAAAAACTGTTTTTT.

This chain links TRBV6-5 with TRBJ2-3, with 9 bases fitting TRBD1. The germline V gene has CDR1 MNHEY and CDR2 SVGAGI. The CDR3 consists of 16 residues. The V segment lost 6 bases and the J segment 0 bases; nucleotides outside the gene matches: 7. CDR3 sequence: CASSRGTGLSTDTQYF. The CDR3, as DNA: TGTGCCAGCAGCCGCGGGACAGGGCTAAGCACAGATACGCAGTATTTT.

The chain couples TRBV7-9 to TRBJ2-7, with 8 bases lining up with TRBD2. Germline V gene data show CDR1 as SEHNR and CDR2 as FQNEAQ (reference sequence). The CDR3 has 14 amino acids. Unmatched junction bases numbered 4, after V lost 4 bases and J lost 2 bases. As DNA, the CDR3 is TGTGCCAGCAGCTCGGGACTAGTCCCCTACGAGCAGTACGTC. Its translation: CASSSGLVPYEQYV.

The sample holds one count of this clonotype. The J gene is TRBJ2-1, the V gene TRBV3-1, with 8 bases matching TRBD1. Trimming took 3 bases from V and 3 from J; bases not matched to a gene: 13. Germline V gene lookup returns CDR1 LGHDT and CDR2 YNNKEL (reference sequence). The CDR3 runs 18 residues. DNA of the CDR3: TGTGCCAGCAGCCAGCGAGGGAGAGCAGGGGGCATCTACAATGAGCAGTTCTTC. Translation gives CASSQRGRAGGIYNEQFF.

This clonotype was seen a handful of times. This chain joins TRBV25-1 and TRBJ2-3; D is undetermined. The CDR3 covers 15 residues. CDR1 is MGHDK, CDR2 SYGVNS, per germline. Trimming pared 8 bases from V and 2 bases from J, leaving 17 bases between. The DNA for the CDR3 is TGTGCCAGCTCTTCTGGAATCAGATACACAGATACGCAGTATTTT. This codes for CASSSGIRYTDTQYF.

The CDR3 loop is CASTASTVGELFF. The CDR3 region has the DNA TGTGCCAGCACCGCGTCCACGGTCGGGGAGCTGTTTTTT. V usage is TRBV27 and J usage is TRBJ2-2; D is uncertain. Looked up from germline, CDR1 is MNHEY and CDR2 is SMNVEV (reference sequence). The V end was cut by 7 bases, the J end by 7 bases, with 13 bases between. The CDR3 covers 13 residues.

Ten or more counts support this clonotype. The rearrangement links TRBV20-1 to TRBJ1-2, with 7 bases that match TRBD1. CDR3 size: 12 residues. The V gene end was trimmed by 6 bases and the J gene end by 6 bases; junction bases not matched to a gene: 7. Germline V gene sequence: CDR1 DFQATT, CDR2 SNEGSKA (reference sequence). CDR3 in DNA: TGCAGTGCGCCGACAGGGACAGATGGCTACACCTTC. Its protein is CSAPTGTDGYTF.

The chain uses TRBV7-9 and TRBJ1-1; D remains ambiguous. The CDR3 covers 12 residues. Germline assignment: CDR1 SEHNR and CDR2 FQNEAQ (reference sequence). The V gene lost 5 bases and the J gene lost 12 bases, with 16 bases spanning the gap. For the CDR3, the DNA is TGTGCCAGCAGCCCAGCGAGGACGAGGCCTTTCTTT. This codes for CASSPARTRPFF. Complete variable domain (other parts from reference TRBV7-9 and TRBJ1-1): DTGVSQNPRHKITKRGQNVTFRCDPISEHNRLYWYRQTLGQGPEFLTYFQNEAQLEKSRLLSDRFSAERPKGSFSTLEIQRTEQGDSAMYLCASSPARTRPFFGQGTRLTVV.

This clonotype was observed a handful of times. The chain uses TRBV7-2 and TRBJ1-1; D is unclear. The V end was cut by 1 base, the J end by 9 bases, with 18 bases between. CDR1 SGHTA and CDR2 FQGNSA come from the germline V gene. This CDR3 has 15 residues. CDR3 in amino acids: CASSLVGEAPRKAFF. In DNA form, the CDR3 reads TGTGCCAGCAGCTTAGTTGGCGAGGCCCCTAGGAAAGCTTTCTTT.

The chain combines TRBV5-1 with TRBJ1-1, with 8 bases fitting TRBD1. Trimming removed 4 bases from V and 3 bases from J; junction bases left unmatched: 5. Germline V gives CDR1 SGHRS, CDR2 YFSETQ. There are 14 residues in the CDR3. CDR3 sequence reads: CASSGQTGDTEAFF. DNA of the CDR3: TGCGCCAGCAGCGGCCAGACAGGGGACACTGAAGCTTTCTTT.

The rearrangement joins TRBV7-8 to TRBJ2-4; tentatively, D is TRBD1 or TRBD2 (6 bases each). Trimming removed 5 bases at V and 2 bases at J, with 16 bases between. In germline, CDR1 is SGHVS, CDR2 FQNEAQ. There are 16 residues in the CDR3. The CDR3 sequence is CASSPIGGKTKNIQYF. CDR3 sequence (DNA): TGTGCCAGCAGCCCAATAGGGGGGAAGACCAAAAACATTCAGTACTTC. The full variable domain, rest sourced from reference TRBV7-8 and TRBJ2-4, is GAGVSQSPRYKVAKRGQDVALRCDPISGHVSLFWYQQALGQGPEFLTYFQNEAQLDKSGLPSDRFFAERPEGSVSTLKIQRTQQEDSAVYLCASSPIGGKTKNIQYFGAGTRLSVL.

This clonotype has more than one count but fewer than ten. This chain's CDR3 is CASSVVPGGANEQFF. CDR3 nucleotides: TGTGCCAGCAGCGTAGTCCCCGGGGGGGCGAATGAGCAGTTCTTC. This chain links TRBV9 with TRBJ2-1; TRBD2 matches at 8 bases. This CDR3 is built from 15 residues. The V segment lost 0 bases and the J segment 7 bases; nucleotides outside the gene matches: 6. Germline V gene lookup returns CDR1 SGDLS and CDR2 YYNGEE.

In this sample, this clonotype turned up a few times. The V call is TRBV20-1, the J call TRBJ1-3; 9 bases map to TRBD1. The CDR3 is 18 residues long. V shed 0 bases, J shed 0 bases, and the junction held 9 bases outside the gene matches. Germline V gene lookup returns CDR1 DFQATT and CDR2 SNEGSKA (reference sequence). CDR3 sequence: CSARDDRTGAYSGNTIYF. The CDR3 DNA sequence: TGCAGTGCTAGAGATGATCGGACAGGGGCCTACTCTGGAAACACCATATATTTT.

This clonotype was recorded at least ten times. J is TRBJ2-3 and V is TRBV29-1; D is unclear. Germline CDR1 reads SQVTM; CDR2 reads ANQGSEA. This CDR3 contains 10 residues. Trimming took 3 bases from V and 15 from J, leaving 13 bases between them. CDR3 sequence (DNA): TGCAGCGTTGAGTTCCCGACCACTTATTTT. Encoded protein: CSVEFPTTYF.

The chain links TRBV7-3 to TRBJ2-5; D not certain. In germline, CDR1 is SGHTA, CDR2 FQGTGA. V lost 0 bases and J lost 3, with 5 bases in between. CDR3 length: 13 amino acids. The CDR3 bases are TGTGCCAGCAGCTTAACGAGGAAAGAGACCCAGTACTTC. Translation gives CASSLTRKETQYF.

The CDR3 reads CASSLTGGDEQFF. CDR3 nucleotides: TGTGCCAGCAGCTTAACGGGGGGCGATGAGCAGTTCTTC. V and J are TRBV11-3 and TRBJ2-1, with TRBD2 as a possible D gene (7 bases). Trimming cost V 2 bases and J 8 bases, with 10 bases left between them. Germline V lookup: CDR1 SGHNT, CDR2 YENEEA. This CDR3 region has 13 residues.

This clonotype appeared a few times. CDR3 sequence reads: CSVEVAANTEAFF. The CDR3, as DNA: TGCAGCGTTGAAGTGGCAGCTAACACTGAAGCTTTCTTT. The chain uses TRBV29-1 and TRBJ1-1; D ambiguous. CDR1 is SQVTM, CDR2 ANQGSEA, per germline. This CDR3 has 13 amino acids. The V end was cut by 1 base, the J end by 2 bases, with 8 bases between.

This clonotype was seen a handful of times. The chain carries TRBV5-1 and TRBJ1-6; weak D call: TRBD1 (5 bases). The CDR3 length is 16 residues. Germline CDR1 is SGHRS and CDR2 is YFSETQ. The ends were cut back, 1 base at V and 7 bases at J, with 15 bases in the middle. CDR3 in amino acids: CASSLSGGHGNSPLHF. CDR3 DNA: TGCGCCAGCAGCTTGAGTGGCGGACATGGGAATTCACCCCTCCACTTT.